The sequence of this T cell receptor (beta chain) was determined in a study of shared clonotypes between healthy human individuals. The study's findings and limits: The generation probabilities recorded for non-shared clonotypes fell below those of clonotypes shared by all four donors. Naive CD4 clonotypes overlapped across a few donors at roughly 5.1%.

For this clone: Its antigen is unknown.

Each sorted subset replicate got 200 ng genomic DNA, roughly 33,000 genomes. Authors' analysis steps: Filtering differed, since immunoSEQ gave only junction sequences and no quality scores. Libraries were prepared by immunoSEQ multiplex PCR; TCRdb keeps only in-frame clonotypes and omits some of them. The V and J calls and clone size were taken over from that table, and D and trimming were inferred from the DNA. Of around 1.9 million clones in the sample, roughly 91% are singletons; the top ten hold roughly 1.7%. Naive CD8 cells lacked CD45RO and underwent positive selection for CCR7, leaving out terminally differentiated effector memory CD45RA+ cells. Sequenced input: naive CD8+ T cells from PBMCs. The TCR sequence derives from a man in his late teens or twenties in good health. Some clones in this sample may be carry-over from other donors' samples.

The DNA of the CDR3 is TGTGCCACCCACCCACCCGGGACAGCCTACGAGCAGTACTTC. Translation gives CATHPPGTAYEQYF. V and J are TRBV28 and TRBJ2-7; 7 positions match TRBD1. Germline CDR1 reads MDHEN; CDR2 reads SYDVKM. Trimming at V came to 10 bases and at J to 2 bases, leaving 11 bases not matched to a gene. The CDR3 extends over 14 amino acids.